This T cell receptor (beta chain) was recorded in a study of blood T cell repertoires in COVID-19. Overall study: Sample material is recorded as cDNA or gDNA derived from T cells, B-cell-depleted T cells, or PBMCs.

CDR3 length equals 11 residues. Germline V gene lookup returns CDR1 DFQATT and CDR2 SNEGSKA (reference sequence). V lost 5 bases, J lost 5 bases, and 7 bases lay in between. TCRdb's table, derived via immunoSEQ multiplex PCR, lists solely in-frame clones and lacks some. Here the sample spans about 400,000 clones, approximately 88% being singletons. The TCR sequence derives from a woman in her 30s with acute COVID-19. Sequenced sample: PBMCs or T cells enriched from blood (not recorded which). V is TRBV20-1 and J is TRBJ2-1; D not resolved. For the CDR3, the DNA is TGCAGTGCTTACCTAGACAATGAGCAGTTCTTC. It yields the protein CSAYLDNEQFF.